The sequence of this TCR beta chain was determined in a study of T cell repertoires in cytomegalovirus infection. This clonotype was counted ten times or more. Its target is not known. TCRdb itself ran the reads through MiXCR, one entry per CDR3 protein. The data hold 200,000 to 250,000 distinct CDR3 sequences, with less than 50% observed a single time. The sequences come from CD8+ T cells from cultured PBMCs, collected from culture after CMV antigen stimulation. The receptor comes from a human donor in good health (CMV status not recorded). Some clones in this sample may be carry-over from other donors' samples.

The CDR3 sequence: CASGYDRSGHKLLYSQETQYF. CDR3 DNA sequence: TGTGCCAGCGGCTACGATCGTAGTGGACACAAGCTCTTATATTCCCAAGAGACCCAGTACTTC. The chain links TRBV7-8 to TRBJ2-5; a weak D match, TRBD1 (5 bases). The CDR3 runs to 21 residues. Germline lookup yields CDR1 SGHVS and CDR2 FQNEAQ. V lost 8 bases to trimming and J lost 1 base, with 35 bases between them.